This entry concerns a single T cell receptor (beta chain). Its antigen is as yet unknown. Some clones are missing from TCRdb's copy, which holds only in-frame ones; the method was immunoSEQ multiplex PCR. The sample carries some 170,000 clones, 75% to 90% recorded once. This record belongs to a study of cytomegalovirus exposure and HLA in healthy donors. This CDR3 has 14 amino acids. Germline assignment: CDR1 LGHNT and CDR2 FRNRAP. Trimming took 3 bases from V and 4 from J; bases not matched to a gene: 3. Study-wide results and limits: In vitro experiments confirmed that three CMV-associated chains were specific for CMV antigens.

The validation cohort, a group of roughly 120 subjects, included the donors and was separate from the roughly 670-subject first cohort. The chain links TRBV12-5 to TRBJ1-2; TRBD1 matches 9 bases. The sample comprised PBMCs. The TCR sequence derives from a woman in her late teens or twenties in good health and CMV-seronegative. CDR3 amino acids: CASGLPGQGYGYTF. The CDR3 DNA is TGTGCTAGTGGTTTACCGGGACAGGGCTATGGCTACACCTTC.